This T cell receptor (beta chain) originates from a study of shared clonotypes between healthy human individuals (TCRdb year 2020). Background for the entire study: A couple of women and three men aged 18 to 49 years were included in the cohort. To increase sequencing depth and limit assay-specific biases, different laboratories used diverse techniques to prepare libraries and sequence TCR repertoires. Each donor's leukapheresis produced roughly between about 0.85 and 10 billion PBMCs. To estimate repertoire size and how much clonotypes are shared between individuals, the study performed deep sequencing of blood TCR repertoires from 4 to 6 healthy adults.

Using the deep immunoSEQ assay, multiplex PCR amplified TCR CDR3 regions from genomic DNA. Extracted genomic DNA from each cell subset was distributed evenly across all wells of several immunoSEQ 96-well plates, and each plate was treated as a replicate. For unsorted PBMC, around 290 ng of genomic DNA, equivalent to about 30,000 T cell genomes, went into each replicate PCR. Genomic DNA from unsorted PBMC was sequenced over ten immunoSEQ deep assay plates. Purified libraries were quantified with a Qubit 3.0 fluorometer, sized on a Bioanalyzer 2100, and re-quantified with the KAPA Library Quantification kit. Every immunoSEQ 96-well plate was sequenced on a separate single-read 150-cycle Illumina NextSeq 550 flow cell. Turning to the authors' computational methods: Because only junctional sequences without quality scores were contained in the immunoSEQ output, filtering matching that applied to full-length reads could not be performed. To assign V/J genes and CDR3, sequences were annotated against IMGT germline references using PyIR, a Python wrapper for IgBLAST v1.9. Reads were removed for weak V/J assignments (E-value above 1e-6), missing CDR3, stop codons, out-of-frame junctions, or ambiguous translated residues. V3J clonotypes were defined as sequences sharing an identical inferred V gene, J gene, and CDR3 amino acid sequence. To compute the percentage overlap between repertoires, the number of shared unique clonotypes was divided by the size of the smaller repertoire. Richness of each repertoire was evaluated using RTK rarefaction, the Chao1 estimator, and Recon v2.1 estimates of unobserved clonotypes. TCRdb stores this immuneACCESS table with in-frame sequences only. Part of the clones is absent; in the studies checked, under half of the shortfall reflects unresolved V genes, and no reason is known for the rest. V, J and clone size derive from that table, while D and trimming were established from the DNA sequence. This sample is represented by about 490,000 clones; 76% of them were singletons. The ten largest clones represent 10% to 15% of the sample.

The donors were healthy, HIV-negative adults who had no recently reported acute infections or vaccinations. Only Caucasian adults living in Nashville, Tennessee, USA were represented among the donors. For unsorted samples, around 85 million PBMCs were counted, and genomic DNA was extracted using the QIAamp DNA Blood Mini kit. After blood collection by leukapheresis, PBMCs were isolated using Ficoll-Histopaque density gradient centrifugation and then cryopreserved in the vapor phase of liquid nitrogen. General findings and caveats noted by the study authors: Pairwise subsampling indicated that sequencing depth was expected to affect the degree of clonotype sharing among donors. Because the study included only a small number of donors, the genetic and exposure-history diversity represented was limited. Only blood was sampled, and tissue TCR repertoires likely differ from those in blood.

There are 14 amino acids in the CDR3, from cysteine to phenylalanine inclusive. Kept here is only the CDR3 DNA, which spans 42 bases and is read in frame from base 1. From the germline V gene, CDR1 is MDHEN and CDR2 is SYDVKM. V trim: 7 bases; J trim: 6 bases; unmatched bases: 11. A remark on this clone: Which antigen it targets is not known. Per-base quality was not reported, and no clone a single base away is much larger than it.

The source of this sequence is a woman aged 40 to 50 in good health. Some clones in this sample may be carry-over from other donors' samples. The chain was built from TRBV28 and TRBJ2-7, with TRBD2 identical over 8 junction bases. The source material was PBMCs. This receptor carries the CDR3 CASTQAGVSLEQYF. The nucleotides read TGTGCCAGCACCCAAGCGGGGGTATCCCTCGAGCAGTACTTC.